Detailed here is one T cell receptor (beta chain). Ophthalmopathy patients all had a Clinical Activity Score of at least 3, a NOSPECS grade of at least 4 and disease under 3 months old. This specimen belongs to a study of T cells in Graves' hyperthyroidism and ophthalmopathy. Germline assignment: CDR1 SEHNR and CDR2 FQNEAQ (reference sequence). The CDR3 totals 15 residues. Trimming took 5 bases from V and 4 from J, leaving 16 bases between them. RNA transcripts were the template for amplifying TCR beta CDR3 regions. First-round RT-PCR targeting the TCR CDR3 was performed with the HTBI primer set. TCRdb itself ran the multiplex PCR reads through MiXCR, one entry per CDR3 protein. The data show about 640,000 distinct CDR3 sequences, roughly 20% seen once.

Source material: blood. The chain recombines TRBV7-9 with TRBJ2-3, with D perhaps matching TRBD2 (6 bases). The origin of this receptor is a man younger than 45 with Graves' ophthalmopathy. CDR3 loop: CASSLHFTGADTQYF. The CDR3 DNA follows: TGTGCCAGCAGCCTTCATTTTACGGGGGCAGATACGCAGTATTTT.